The rows below give T cell receptor beta chains drawn from one sample of a study of PD-1 blockade in classical Hodgkin lymphoma. The repertoire was sequenced with immunoSEQ multiplex PCR; TCRdb's copy has only in-frame clones and lacks some. The data contain about 28,000 clones, approximately 90% of them seen just once; the ten biggest clones take up approximately 3.8%. Sequencing input: peripheral blood mononuclear cells (PBMCs). The source of these receptors is a human donor with classical Hodgkin lymphoma. Both conserved end residues are part of each CDR3. A D gene is named only where the DNA matches it firmly. Rows may omit the clone size; those that give it use once, few, many or a size class.

d_gene | j_gene | v_gene | abundance | CDR3aa | CDR3nt
TRBD1 | TRBJ1-2 | TRBV5-1 | NA | CASSLARGPGYGYTF | TGCGCCAGCAGCTTGGCCAGGGGGCCAGGCTATGGCTACACCTTC
NA | TRBJ2-7 | TRBV27 | few | CASSSLGGVGYEQYF | TGTGCCAGCAGTTCCCTTGGGGGAGTGGGATACGAGCAGTACTTC
NA | TRBJ2-3 | TRBV18 | few | CASSPPTDTQYF | TGTGCCAGCTCACCACCTACAGATACGCAGTATTTT
NA | TRBJ2-5 | TRBV30 | NA | CAWSVGSEETQYF | TGTGCCTGGAGTGTTGGCAGTGAGGAGACCCAGTACTTC
NA | TRBJ2-7 | TRBV10-1 | NA | CASIESLAPSYEQYF | TGCGCCAGCATTGAAAGTCTCGCGCCCTCCTACGAGCAGTACTTC
NA | TRBJ1-1 | TRBV7-8 | NA | CASSFTVGIQGEAFF | TGTGCCAGCAGCTTTACGGTCGGCATACAAGGCGAAGCTTTCTTT
NA | TRBJ1-2 | TRBV5-4 | NA | CASSSEVRGYTF | TGTGCCAGCAGCAGTGAGGTCCGGGGCTACACCTTC
NA | TRBJ2-5 | TRBV19 | NA | CASSISGTGQETQYF | TGTGCCAGTAGTATTTCCGGGACTGGGCAAGAGACCCAGTACTTC
NA | TRBJ1-1 | TRBV4-1 | few | CASSQDAGPGTEAFF | TGCGCCAGCAGCCAAGATGCGGGGCCGGGGACTGAAGCTTTCTTT
NA | TRBJ2-1 | TRBV21-1 | NA | CASSKDGTSSYNEQFF | TGTGCCAGCAGCAAGGATGGGACAAGCTCCTACAATGAGCAGTTCTTC
NA | TRBJ2-2 | TRBV11-3 | NA | CASSQGDSGELFF | TGTGCCAGCAGCCAAGGGGATTCCGGGGAGCTGTTTTTT
NA | TRBJ2-7 | TRBV27 | NA | CASSLFRGSYEQYF | TGTGCCAGCAGTTTATTTCGGGGGTCCTACGAGCAGTACTTC
TRBD1 | TRBJ2-2 | TRBV5-1 | NA | CASSEGQGAGELFF | TGCGCCAGCAGCGAGGGACAGGGGGCCGGGGAGCTGTTTTTT
NA | TRBJ2-1 | TRBV9 | NA | CASSVGGDFSYNEQFF | TGTGCCAGCAGCGTAGGGGGGGACTTCTCCTACAATGAGCAGTTCTTC
NA | TRBJ2-5 | TRBV11-2 | NA | CASSLGIQGPQETQYF | TGTGCCAGCAGCTTAGGAATCCAGGGGCCCCAAGAGACCCAGTACTTC
TRBD1 | TRBJ2-7 | TRBV6-5 | NA | CASKKTGVGYEQYF | TGTGCCAGCAAAAAGACAGGGGTTGGTTACGAGCAGTACTTC
TRBD2 | TRBJ2-1 | TRBV6-5 | once | CASSYLREEVNEQFF | TGTGCCAGCAGTTACTTGCGGGAGGAGGTCAATGAGCAGTTCTTC
NA | TRBJ2-7 | TRBV4-2 | NA | CASSPAAALPGGRYEQYF | TGTGCCAGCAGCCCGGCGGCGGCTCTCCCGGGGGGCCGATACGAGCAGTACTTC
NA | TRBJ2-5 | TRBV20-1 | NA | CSAREEETQYF | TGCAGTGCTAGAGAGGAAGAGACCCAGTACTTC
TRBD2 | TRBJ2-5 | TRBV5-4 | NA | CASSLRSGAGETQYF | TGTGCCAGCAGCTTGAGGTCGGGAGCGGGGGAGACCCAGTACTTC
NA | TRBJ1-2 | TRBV9 | NA | CASSPVTNYGYTF | TGTGCCAGCAGCCCAGTAACTAACTATGGCTACACCTTC
NA | TRBJ2-6 | TRBV7-2 | NA | CASSYTAGANVLTF | TGTGCCAGCAGCTACACGGCTGGGGCCAACGTCCTGACTTTC
TRBD1 | TRBJ2-7 | TRBV4-3 | NA | CASSQVQGATYEQYF | TGCGCCAGCAGCCAGGTACAGGGGGCCACCTACGAGCAGTACTTC
TRBD2 | TRBJ2-7 | TRBV9 | NA | CASSGGLAGVYEQYF | TGTGCCAGCAGCGGGGGACTAGCGGGAGTGTACGAGCAGTACTTC
NA | TRBJ2-3 | TRBV9 | NA | CASSALWGSGTDTQYF | TGTGCCAGCAGCGCACTGTGGGGGTCGGGTACAGATACGCAGTATTTT
NA | TRBJ2-7 | TRBV23-1 | NA | CASSQGDEVYVEQYF | TGCGCCAGCAGTCAAGGAGACGAGGTGTACGTCGAGCAGTACTTC
TRBD1 | TRBJ2-7 | TRBV28 | NA | CASSRTGVSYEQYF | TGTGCCAGCAGTAGGACAGGGGTGTCCTACGAGCAGTACTTC
TRBD1 | TRBJ2-2 | TRBV9 | NA | CASSKRGDRVTGELFF | TGTGCCAGCAGCAAAAGAGGGGACAGAGTCACCGGGGAGCTGTTTTTT
NA | TRBJ2-3 | TRBV9 | few | CASSVGGEDTQYF | TGTGCCAGCAGCGTAGGGGGGGAGGATACGCAGTATTTT
NA | TRBJ1-2 | TRBV7-9 | NA | CASKPQPRSESNYGYTF | TGTGCCAGTAAGCCCCAACCCCGATCGGAGTCTAACTATGGCTACACCTTC
TRBD2 | TRBJ2-1 | TRBV2 | NA | CASSTPSGRVNEQFF | TGTGCCAGCAGTACCCCTAGCGGGAGGGTAAATGAGCAGTTCTTC
NA | TRBJ2-3 | TRBV30 | NA | CAWSTDRAPGDTQYF | TGTGCCTGGAGTACGGACCGGGCCCCTGGAGATACGCAGTATTTT
TRBD1 | TRBJ2-1 | TRBV23-1 | NA | CASSLPGQGPYEQFF | TGCGCCAGCAGTCTACCGGGACAGGGGCCCTATGAGCAGTTCTTC
NA | TRBJ1-2 | TRBV10-1 | NA | CAFGRARLLYGYTF | TGCGCCTTCGGGAGGGCCAGGCTCCTATATGGCTACACCTTC
NA | TRBJ1-1 | TRBV7-2 | NA | CASSPQQGSTEAFF | TGTGCCAGCAGCCCCCAACAGGGATCCACTGAAGCTTTCTTT
NA | TRBJ2-3 | TRBV27 | NA | CASSLLRQDGTDTQYF | TGTGCCAGCAGTTTACTCCGGCAAGATGGGACAGATACGCAGTATTTT
NA | TRBJ1-2 | TRBV30 | NA | CAWTGISAYGYTF | TGTGCCTGGACTGGTATATCCGCCTATGGCTACACCTTC
NA | TRBJ2-7 | TRBV6-6 | NA | CASSYSRDYEQYF | TGTGCCAGCAGTTACTCCCGGGACTACGAGCAGTACTTC
TRBD2 | TRBJ2-3 | TRBV7-2 | NA | CASSLPGGRKADTQYF | TGTGCCAGCAGCCTACCGGGCGGGAGGAAAGCAGATACGCAGTATTTT
NA | TRBJ1-1 | TRBV11-2 | NA | CASSLSGGNTEAFF | TGTGCCAGCAGCTTATCCGGTGGGAACACTGAAGCTTTCTTT